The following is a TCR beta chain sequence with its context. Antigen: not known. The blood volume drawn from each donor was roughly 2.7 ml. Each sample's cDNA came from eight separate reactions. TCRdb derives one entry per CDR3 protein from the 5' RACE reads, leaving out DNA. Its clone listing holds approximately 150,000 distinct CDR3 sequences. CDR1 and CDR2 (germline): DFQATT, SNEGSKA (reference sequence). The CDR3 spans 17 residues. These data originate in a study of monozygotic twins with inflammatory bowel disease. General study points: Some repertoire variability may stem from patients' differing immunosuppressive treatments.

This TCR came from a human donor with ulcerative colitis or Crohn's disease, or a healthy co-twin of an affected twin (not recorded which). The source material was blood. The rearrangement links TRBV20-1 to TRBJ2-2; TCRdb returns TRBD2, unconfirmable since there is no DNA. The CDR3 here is CSARDIAGGPQAGELFF.